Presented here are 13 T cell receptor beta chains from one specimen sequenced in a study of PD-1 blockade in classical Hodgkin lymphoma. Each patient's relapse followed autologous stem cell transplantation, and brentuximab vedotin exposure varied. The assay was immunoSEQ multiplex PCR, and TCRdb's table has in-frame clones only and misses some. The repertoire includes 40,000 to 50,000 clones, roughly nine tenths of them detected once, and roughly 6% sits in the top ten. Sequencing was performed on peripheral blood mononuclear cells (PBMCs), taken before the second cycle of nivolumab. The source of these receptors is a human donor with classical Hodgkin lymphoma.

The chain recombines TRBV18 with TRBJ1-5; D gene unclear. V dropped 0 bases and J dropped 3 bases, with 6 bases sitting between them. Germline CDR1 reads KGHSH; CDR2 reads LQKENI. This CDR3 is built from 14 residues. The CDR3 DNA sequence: TGTGCCAGCTCACCACCCACAGTCAATCAGCCCCAGCATTTT. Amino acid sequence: CASSPPTVNQPQHF.

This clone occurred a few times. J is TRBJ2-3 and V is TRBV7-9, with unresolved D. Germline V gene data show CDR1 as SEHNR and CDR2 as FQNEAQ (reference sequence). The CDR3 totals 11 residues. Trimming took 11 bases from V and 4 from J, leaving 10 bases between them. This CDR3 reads CAHEPADTQYF. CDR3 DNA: TGTGCCCACGAGCCAGCAGATACGCAGTATTTT.

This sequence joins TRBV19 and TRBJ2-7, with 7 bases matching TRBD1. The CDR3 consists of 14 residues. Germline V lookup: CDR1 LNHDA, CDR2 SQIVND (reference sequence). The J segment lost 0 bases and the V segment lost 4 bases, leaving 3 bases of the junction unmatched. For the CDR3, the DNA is TGTGCCAGTAGTAAGACAGGGACCTCCTACGAGCAGTACTTC. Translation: CASSKTGTSYEQYF.

CDR3 residues: CASSPWTGNYEQYF. In DNA, the CDR3 is TGTGCCAGCAGTCCTTGGACAGGGAACTACGAGCAGTACTTC. The chain has TRBV28 and TRBJ2-7; 8 nucleotides match TRBD1. The junction had 6 bases not matched to a gene; V was cut back by 5 bases and J by 3 bases. CDR1 is MDHEN, CDR2 SYDVKM, per germline. This CDR3 is 14 amino acids long.

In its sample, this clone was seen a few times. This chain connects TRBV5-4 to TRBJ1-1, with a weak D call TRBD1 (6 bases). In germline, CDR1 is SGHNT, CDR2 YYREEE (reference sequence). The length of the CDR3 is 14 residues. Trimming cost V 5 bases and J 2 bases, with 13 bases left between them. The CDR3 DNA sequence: TGTGCCAGCAGGGCAACAGGGCGTAACACTGAAGCTTTCTTT. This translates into CASRATGRNTEAFF.

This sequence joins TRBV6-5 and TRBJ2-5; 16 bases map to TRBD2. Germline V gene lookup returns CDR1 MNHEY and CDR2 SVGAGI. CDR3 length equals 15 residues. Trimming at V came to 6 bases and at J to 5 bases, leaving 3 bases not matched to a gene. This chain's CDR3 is CASSPGLAGGETQYF. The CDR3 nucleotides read TGTGCCAGCAGCCCGGGACTAGCGGGAGGGGAGACCCAGTACTTC.

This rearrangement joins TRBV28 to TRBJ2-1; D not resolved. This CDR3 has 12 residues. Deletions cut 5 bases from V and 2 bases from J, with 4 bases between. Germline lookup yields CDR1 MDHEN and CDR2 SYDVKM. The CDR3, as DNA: TGTGCCAGCAGTCCACCCTACAATGAGCAGTTCTTC. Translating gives CASSPPYNEQFF.

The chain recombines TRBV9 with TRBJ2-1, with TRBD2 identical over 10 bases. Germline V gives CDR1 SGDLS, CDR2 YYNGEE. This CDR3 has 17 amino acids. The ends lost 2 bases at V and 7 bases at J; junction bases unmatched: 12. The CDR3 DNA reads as TGTGCCAGCAGCGTGGGGTCTCTCCTAGCGGGAGTTAATGAGCAGTTCTTC. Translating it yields CASSVGSLLAGVNEQFF.

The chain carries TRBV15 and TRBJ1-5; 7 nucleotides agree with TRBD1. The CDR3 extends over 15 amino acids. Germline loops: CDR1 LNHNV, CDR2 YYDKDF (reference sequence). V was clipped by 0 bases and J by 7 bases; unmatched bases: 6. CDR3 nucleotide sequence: TGTGCCACCAGCAGAGAAAAAGCAGGGGGGCAGCCCCAGCATTTT. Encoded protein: CATSREKAGGQPQHF.

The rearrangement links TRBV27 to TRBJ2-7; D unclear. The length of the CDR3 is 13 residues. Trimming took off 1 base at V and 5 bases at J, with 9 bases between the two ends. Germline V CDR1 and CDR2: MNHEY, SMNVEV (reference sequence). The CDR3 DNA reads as TGTGCCAGCAGTTTATTGGTACGGCACGAGCAGTACTTC. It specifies CASSLLVRHEQYF.

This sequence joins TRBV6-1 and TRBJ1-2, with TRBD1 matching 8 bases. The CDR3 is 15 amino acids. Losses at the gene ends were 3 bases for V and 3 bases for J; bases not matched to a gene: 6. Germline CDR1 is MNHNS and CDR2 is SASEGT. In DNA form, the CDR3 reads TGTGCCAGCAGTGAGCAAACAGGGGGTTACTATGGCTACACCTTC. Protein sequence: CASSEQTGGYYGYTF.

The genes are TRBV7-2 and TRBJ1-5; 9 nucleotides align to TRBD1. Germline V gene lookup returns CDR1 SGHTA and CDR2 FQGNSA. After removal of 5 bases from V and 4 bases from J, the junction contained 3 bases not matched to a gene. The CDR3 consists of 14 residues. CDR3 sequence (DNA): TGTGCCAGCAGCGAAGGACAGGGGAATCAGCCCCAGCATTTT. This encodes CASSEGQGNQPQHF.

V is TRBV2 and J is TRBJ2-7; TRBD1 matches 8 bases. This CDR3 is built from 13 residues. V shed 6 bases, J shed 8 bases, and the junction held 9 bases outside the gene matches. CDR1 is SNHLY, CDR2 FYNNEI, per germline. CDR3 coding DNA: TGTGCCAGCAGAGCGAAAGGACAGGGAAAGCAGTACTTC. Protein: CASRAKGQGKQYF.